Listed here are 20 T cell receptor beta chains from one sample, sequenced in a study of cytomegalovirus exposure and HLA in healthy donors (dated by TCRdb to about 2017). The library was built by means of the immunoSEQ multiplex PCR assay. Held by TCRdb, this immuneACCESS table contains in-frame sequences only and omits some clones. Under half of the omission traces to an unresolved V gene where checked; the cause of the rest is unknown. The sample table holds some 210,000 clones, of which around 87% were seen once. About 2% of the sample rests with the top ten. Sequenced material: PBMCs. These TCRs come from a young woman in good health and CMV-seropositive.

The chain couples TRBV15 to TRBJ2-1; 7 bases are shared with TRBD2. Germline V lookup: CDR1 LNHNV, CDR2 YYDKDF (reference sequence). The V segment lost 3 bases and the J segment 14 bases; nucleotides outside the gene matches: 10. The CDR3 extends over 13 amino acids. The CDR3 protein is CATSRGGTPWEFF. The DNA of the CDR3 is TGTGCCACCAGCAGGGGAGGGACTCCCTGGGAGTTCTTC. Full variable domain (outside the CDR3, taken from reference TRBV15 and TRBJ2-1): DAMVIQNPRYQVTQFGKPVTLSCSQTLNHNVMYWYQQKSSQAPKLLFHYYDKDFNNEADTPDNFQSRRPNTSFCFLDIRSPGLGDTAMYLCATSRGGTPWEFFGPGTRLTVL.

V gene TRBV10-3 combines with J gene TRBJ2-7, with 12 positions matching TRBD2. The CDR3 sequence is 16 residues long. V was clipped by 3 bases and J by 4 bases; unmatched bases: 7. Germline loops: CDR1 ENHRY, CDR2 SYGVKD. In nucleotides, the CDR3 is TGTGCCATCAGTGAATTAGGACTAGCGGGAAGGTACGAGCAGTACTTC. Encoded protein: CAISELGLAGRYEQYF.

The rearrangement links TRBV15 to TRBJ2-3; TRBD1 aligns across 8 bases. The CDR3 covers 16 residues. Germline V CDR1 and CDR2: LNHNV, YYDKDF (reference sequence). The V segment lost 1 base and the J segment 2 bases; nucleotides outside the gene matches: 5. CDR3 nucleotide sequence: TGTGCCACCAGCAGAGGAGGACAGGGTCCCACAGATACGCAGTATTTT. Its translation: CATSRGGQGPTDTQYF.

The chain is built from TRBV19 and TRBJ2-3, with no clear D. This CDR3 is built from 11 residues. Germline-derived CDR1 and CDR2 are LNHDA and SQIVND (reference sequence). Trimming cost V 5 bases and J 6 bases, with 6 bases left between them. As DNA, the CDR3 is TGTGCCAGTAGTGAGAGGGATACGCAGTATTTT. It is translated as CASSERDTQYF.

The chain carries TRBV9 and TRBJ1-5; 7 bases match TRBD1. The CDR3 loop spans 15 amino acids. V trimming: 4 bases; J trimming: 0 bases; junction bases outside the gene matches: 4. The germline V gene encodes CDR1 SGDLS and CDR2 YYNGEE. CDR3 sequence: CASSYDRDSNQPQHF. CDR3 sequence (DNA): TGTGCCAGCAGCTATGACAGGGATAGCAATCAGCCCCAGCATTTT.

The V call is TRBV27, the J call TRBJ2-1, with 9 bases aligning to TRBD2. The trim removed 5 bases at V and 6 bases at J, leaving 14 bases unmatched. CDR1 is MNHEY and CDR2 is SMNVEV in the germline V gene (reference sequence). This CDR3 region has 17 residues. CDR3 amino acids: CASSPGLAGGGGNEQFF. CDR3 DNA sequence: TGTGCCAGCAGTCCCGGCTTGGCGGGAGGGGGGGGCAATGAGCAGTTCTTC.

The rearrangement uses TRBV4-1 and TRBJ1-4; D remains ambiguous. There are 14 residues in the CDR3. V was pared by 0 bases and J by 4 bases, with 6 bases between. Germline V gene lookup returns CDR1 MGHRA and CDR2 YSYEKL. The CDR3 protein is CASSQEAFNEKLFF. The CDR3 nucleotides are TGCGCCAGCAGCCAAGAAGCCTTTAATGAAAAACTGTTTTTT.

This clone was seen once. The rearrangement joins TRBV6-6 to TRBJ2-1, with 9 bases matching TRBD2. The CDR3 consists of 16 residues. V trimming: 6 bases; J trimming: 15 bases; junction bases outside the gene matches: 21. Germline V gene sequence: CDR1 MNHNY, CDR2 SVGAGI (reference sequence). DNA of the CDR3: TGTGCCAGCAGCACCAAGCGGCGGGAGGGCGAGATAGGAAGGTTCTTC. Its translation: CASSTKRREGEIGRFF.

The chain has TRBV10-3 and TRBJ2-3, with 12 bases identical to TRBD2. V was pared by 8 bases and J by 10 bases, with 16 bases of the junction left unmatched. In germline, CDR1 is ENHRY, CDR2 SYGVKD. This CDR3 has 16 amino acids. CDR3 in DNA: TGTGCCATCGGGCCCGAGGGACTAGCGGGCCTCATCGCGCAGTATTTT. Protein sequence: CAIGPEGLAGLIAQYF.

This clone was found a few times. CDR3 nucleotides: TGCAGCGTTGCAGGGGCGAACACTGAAGCTTTCTTT. Residues: CSVAGANTEAFF. The gene calls are TRBV29-1 and TRBJ1-1; possible D gene TRBD1, 6 bases. The germline V gene encodes CDR1 SQVTM and CDR2 ANQGSEA. This CDR3 contains 12 residues. The ends were cut back, 4 bases at V and 1 base at J, with 7 bases in the middle.

The chain carries TRBV4-1 and TRBJ2-1, with D perhaps TRBD1 (6 bases). Looked up from germline, CDR1 is MGHRA and CDR2 is YSYEKL. The CDR3 consists of 15 residues. V was shortened by 3 bases and J by 2 bases, with 11 bases between the two germline ends. CDR3 DNA: TGCGCCAGCAGCCAGTCTTCAGGGGCCTACAATGAGCAGTTCTTC. It is translated as CASSQSSGAYNEQFF.

The CDR3 DNA is TGTGCCAGCAGCGTAGCTCCTATTCCTAGCGGGAGGGCCTCAGATACGCAGTATTTT. Protein sequence: CASSVAPIPSGRASDTQYF. The rearrangement uses TRBV9 and TRBJ2-3; 12 bases agree with TRBD2. CDR1 is SGDLS and CDR2 is YYNGEE in the germline V gene. J gave up 4 bases and V 0 bases, and 12 bases lay outside the gene matches. This CDR3 has 19 amino acids.

The rearrangement links TRBV28 to TRBJ2-3; D might be TRBD1 (6 bases). V lost 3 bases and J 3 bases, leaving 7 bases between the germline ends. Germline V gene sequence: CDR1 MDHEN, CDR2 SYDVKM. This CDR3 has 13 residues. CDR3 DNA sequence: TGTGCCAGCAGTTTGCAGGGGACAGATACGCAGTATTTT. It translates to CASSLQGTDTQYF.

The V call is TRBV7-9, the J call TRBJ1-2; D unclear. The CDR3 has 13 residues. The germline V and J ends were trimmed by 2 bases and 7 bases, with 11 bases remaining between them. In germline, CDR1 is SEHNR, CDR2 FQNEAQ (reference sequence). CDR3 DNA sequence: TGTGCCAGCAGCTTAATTTTAGTTAGTGGCTACACCTTC. Amino acids: CASSLILVSGYTF.

The chain uses TRBV29-1 and TRBJ2-5, with 7 bases that match TRBD2. The germline CDR1 and CDR2 sequences are SQVTM and ANQGSEA. Trimming took 3 bases from V and 4 from J; bases not matched to a gene: 5. The CDR3 covers 13 residues. CDR3 amino acids: CSVEPGRGETQYF. The CDR3 DNA reads as TGCAGCGTTGAGCCAGGGAGGGGAGAGACCCAGTACTTC.

The chain is built from TRBV7-8 and TRBJ1-1; 7 bases match TRBD1. Germline V lookup: CDR1 SGHVS, CDR2 FQNEAQ. This CDR3 contains 15 residues. V shed 5 bases and J 1 base; nucleotides not matched to a gene: 7. The CDR3, as DNA: TGTGCCAGCAGCCAAGACAGGGCCCCGAACACTGAAGCTTTCTTT. It encodes CASSQDRAPNTEAFF.

The rearrangement links TRBV19 to TRBJ2-3; TRBD2 is a possible D gene (5 bases). From germline, CDR1 is LNHDA and CDR2 SQIVND (reference sequence). V was shortened by 6 bases and J by 5 bases, with 21 bases between the two germline ends. The CDR3 has 16 residues. The CDR3 here is CASSPYERDLEDTQYF. The CDR3 DNA reads TGTGCCAGTAGCCCCTACGAGAGGGATTTGGAAGATACGCAGTATTTT.

This clone was seen once. The V and J genes are TRBV30 and TRBJ2-3; 9 positions match TRBD2. V lost 0 bases, J lost 4 bases, and 5 bases stayed unmatched. The germline CDR1 and CDR2 sequences are GTSNPN and SVGIG (reference sequence). The CDR3 totals 15 residues. CDR3 nucleotide sequence: TGTGCCTGGAGTGTACGGGGCGGGAGGGCAGATACGCAGTATTTT. Translating gives CAWSVRGGRADTQYF.

This CDR3 reads CASSWGGADTQYF. CDR3 sequence (DNA): TGTGCCAGCAGTTGGGGGGGCGCAGATACGCAGTATTTT. The J gene is TRBJ2-3, the V gene TRBV27, with a weak D call TRBD2 (7 bases). V lost 4 bases and J lost 4, with 9 bases in between. The CDR3 extends over 13 amino acids. Germline V lookup: CDR1 MNHEY, CDR2 SMNVEV (reference sequence).

This rearrangement joins TRBV7-6 to TRBJ2-1; unclear D gene. Germline V gene data show CDR1 as SGHVS and CDR2 as FNYEAQ. V was pared by 5 bases and J by 3 bases, with 11 bases between. The CDR3 covers 14 residues. The CDR3 sequence is CASSPTPDYNEQFF. In nucleotides, the CDR3 is TGTGCCAGCAGCCCCACTCCCGACTACAATGAGCAGTTCTTC.